Sequencing of this T cell receptor (beta chain) was carried out in a study of blood T cell repertoires in COVID-19. Germline V CDR1 and CDR2: SGHRS, YFSETQ. This CDR3 comprises 12 residues. Trimming removed 1 base at V and 2 bases at J, with 3 bases between. Clones were sequenced by immunoSEQ multiplex PCR, and TCRdb holds only the in-frame ones, with some missing. Of a few hundred thousand clones listed, 70% to 90% were seen once; the top ten hold 1.2%. This TCR was recovered from a woman younger than 35 who had recovered from COVID-19. The V call is TRBV5-1, the J call TRBJ1-1; no reliable D call. Sequences were obtained from PBMCs or T cells enriched from blood (not recorded which). This chain's CDR3 is CASSLLNTEAFF. In nucleotides, the CDR3 is TGCGCCAGCAGCTTGCTTAACACTGAAGCTTTCTTT.